This T cell receptor (beta chain) was identified during a study of T cell responses to AZD1222 COVID-19 vaccine. Using immunoSEQ multiplex PCR, the repertoire was profiled, and TCRdb retains in-frame clones only, with some absent. The data contain roughly 150,000 clones, around nine tenths of them seen just once; the ten biggest clones take up more than 1.3%. As to this clone: Antigen unknown.

Trimming shortened V by 5 bases and J by 0 bases, and 5 bases separated the two germline ends. The germline CDR1 and CDR2 sequences are PRHDT and FYEKMQ (reference sequence). CDR3 length: 12 amino acids. General observations from the study: Spike-specific TCR breadth and depth went up after people got two AZD1222 doses.

The receptor was derived from an adult in good health. The sample consisted of peripheral blood, taken on day 0 of AZD1222 vaccination. The chain links TRBV13 to TRBJ2-7; D not certain. CDR3 DNA: TGTGCCAGCAGCGCAAGCTCCTACGAGCAGTACTTC. This sequence encodes CASSASSYEQYF.